The sequence of this T cell receptor beta chain was determined in a study of T cell repertoires in cytomegalovirus infection. Across the study: Public TCR beta signatures indicated both CMV infection and matching HLA type. Whole-study findings and limits: There were HLA-C-restricted CMV-specific TCR beta clonotypes dominating the ex vivo response. Summed frequency of shared TCR beta families picked out CMV carriers who also had the relevant HLA.

This clonotype was counted many times. Its antigen is not identified. TCRdb re-called the reads with MiXCR, one entry per CDR3 protein. This sample has roughly 100,000 distinct CDR3 sequences, with 15% to 20% found just once. The V gene's germline CDR1 is SGHTA and CDR2 FQGNSA. This CDR3 comprises 19 residues. V dropped 4 bases and J dropped 0 bases, with 19 bases sitting between them. The chain employs TRBV7-2 and TRBJ1-6; a possible D gene is TRBD1 (6 bases). Sequenced material: PBMCs. This clonotype was obtained from a human donor in good health (CMV status not recorded). Some clones in this sample may be carry-over from other donors' samples. The CDR3 protein is CASSWGGRGPSSYNSPLHF. The DNA of the CDR3 is TGTGCCAGCAGCTGGGGTGGCAGGGGCCCAAGCTCCTATAATTCACCCCTCCACTTT.